A selection of T cell receptor beta chains follows, all from one sample in a study of human T cells and chemical hapten exposure. TCRdb re-derived calls from the 5' RACE reads in MiXCR, one entry per CDR3 protein. The table shows tens of thousands of distinct CDR3 sequences, with roughly 8% occurring only once. These receptors came from a male donor in good health. CDR3s include the opening cysteine and the closing phenylalanine or tryptophan. D genes are given only for firm matches. Rows give clone size only sometimes, using once, few, many, or a class for an expanded clone.

J	V	size	D	DNA	CDR3
TRBJ2-7	TRBV5-4	many	TRBD2	TGTGCCAGCAGGCCACGGGGGGGCCTGAACGAGCAGTACTTC	CASRPRGGLNEQYF
TRBJ1-1	TRBV5-4	many	NA	TGTGCCAGCAGCTTGGGGGGGGCGGGCACTGAAGCTTTCTTT	CASSLGGAGTEAFF
TRBJ1-3	TRBV25-1	few	NA	TGTGCCAGCAGTGAATATAAGGGTTTCGTTGGAAACACCATATATTTT	CASSEYKGFVGNTIYF
TRBJ2-3	TRBV28	few	NA	TGTGCCAGCAGTTTACAGGGGCCTTTGCAAGGAGATACGCAGTATTTT	CASSLQGPLQGDTQYF
TRBJ2-7	TRBV7-9	few	NA	TGTGCCAGCAGCTTGTGGGCGGGCAACAAACCGTGGGAGCAGTACTTC	CASSLWAGNKPWEQYF
TRBJ2-2	TRBV6-5	few	NA	TGTGCCAGCAGTTACTCGATCCCCCTTAGAGGGGGGGCCACCGGGGAGCTGTTTTTT	CASSYSIPLRGGATGELFF
TRBJ1-5	TRBV12-3/TRBV12-4	few	NA	TGTGCCAGCAGCCCGGAGGGTAATCAGCCCCAGCATTTT	CASSPEGNQPQHF
TRBJ2-1	TRBV5-1	NA	NA	TGCGCCAGCAGCTTGGACCCGGGGGAATGGGGTGAGCAGTTCTTC	CASSLDPGEWGEQFF
TRBJ2-5	TRBV19	many	NA	TGTGCCAGTAGTATTGGGGGGCTGTACCAAGAGACCCAGTACTTC	CASSIGGLYQETQYF
TRBJ1-2	TRBV29-1	NA	NA	TGCAGCGTCCCGGGGGGCTATGGCTACACCTTC	CSVPGGYGYTF
TRBJ2-2	TRBV27	many	NA	TGTGCCAGCAGTTTTCAGGGCGACACCGGGGAGCTGTTTTTT	CASSFQGDTGELFF
TRBJ1-2	TRBV7-9	NA	NA	TGTGCCAGCAGCCAAACACCGGGACCGGATAACTATGGCTACACCTTC	CASSQTPGPDNYGYTF